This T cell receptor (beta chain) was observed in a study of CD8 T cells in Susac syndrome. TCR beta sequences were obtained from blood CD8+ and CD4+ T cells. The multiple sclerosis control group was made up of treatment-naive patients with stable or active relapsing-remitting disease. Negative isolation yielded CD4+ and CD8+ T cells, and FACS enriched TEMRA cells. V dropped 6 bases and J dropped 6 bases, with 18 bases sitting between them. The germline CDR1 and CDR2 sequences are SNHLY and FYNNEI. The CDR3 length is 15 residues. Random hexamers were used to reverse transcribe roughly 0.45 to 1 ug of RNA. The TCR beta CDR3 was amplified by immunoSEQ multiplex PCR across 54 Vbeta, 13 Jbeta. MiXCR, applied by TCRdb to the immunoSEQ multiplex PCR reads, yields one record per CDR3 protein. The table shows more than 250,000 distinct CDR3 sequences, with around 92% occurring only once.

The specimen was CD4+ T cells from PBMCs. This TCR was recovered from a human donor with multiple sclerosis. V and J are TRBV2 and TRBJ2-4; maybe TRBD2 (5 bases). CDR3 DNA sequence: TGTGCCAGCAGGATGGAGGCGATTAGACTAAACATTCAGTACTTC. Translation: CASRMEAIRLNIQYF. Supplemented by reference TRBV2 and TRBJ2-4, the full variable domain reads EPEVTQTPSHQVTQMGQEVILRCVPISNHLYFYWYRQILGQKVEFLVSFYNNEISEKSEIFDDQFSVERPDGSNFTLKIRSTKLEDSAMYFCASRMEAIRLNIQYFGAGTRLSVL.